This TCR beta chain was sequenced for a study of T cells in Graves' hyperthyroidism and ophthalmopathy. Trimming took 4 bases from V and 4 from J, leaving 8 bases between them. Germline V CDR1 and CDR2: SGHTA, FQGNSA. The CDR3 covers 14 residues. RNA transcripts gave rise to amplified TCR beta CDR3 regions. The HTBI set primed first-round TCR CDR3 RT-PCR. TCRdb recomputed calls from the multiplex PCR reads with MiXCR, one row per CDR3 protein. The sample has fewer than 350,000 distinct CDR3 sequences, roughly a fifth seen once; the top ten hold around 48%. This rearrangement joins TRBV7-2 to TRBJ2-6, with D possibly being TRBD1 (5 bases). The sequence derives from a woman in her fifties or sixties with Graves' hyperthyroidism. Sequenced sample: blood. CDR3 sequence reads: CASSSRVGANVLTF. CDR3 DNA: TGTGCCAGCAGCTCCAGGGTCGGGGCCAACGTCCTGACTTTC.